This TCR beta chain was found in a study of siplizumab effects on memory and regulatory T cells. General study results and limits: Unstimulated subsets accounted for the mapping of only a minor share of the clones that were alloreactive. The study found that siplizumab significantly reduced alloreactive sequences traceable to unstimulated CD4+ memory cells. Where siplizumab was present, mappable alloreactive CD4+ clones averaged about 70% Treg-derived, compared with 26.9% in controls.

Turning to this clone: The antigen remains undetermined.

Each sample had roughly 10^5 TCR templates assayed. Clones were read by immunoSEQ multiplex PCR, and TCRdb kept only the in-frame ones, dropping some. The data show roughly 100,000 clones, about 93% seen once. CDR3 size: 13 residues. Trimming took off 7 bases at V and 5 bases at J, with 17 bases between the two ends. The V gene's germline CDR1 is SQVTM and CDR2 ANQGSEA. Sequencing used CD4+ T cells sorted from blood. This chain links TRBV29-1 with TRBJ1-1; perhaps TRBD1 as D (6 bases). The clonotype originates from a human donor in good health. CDR3 sequence reads: CSARGGSDTEAFF. Here the CDR3 DNA reads TGCAGCGCCCGGGGGGGCTCGGATACTGAAGCTTTCTTT.